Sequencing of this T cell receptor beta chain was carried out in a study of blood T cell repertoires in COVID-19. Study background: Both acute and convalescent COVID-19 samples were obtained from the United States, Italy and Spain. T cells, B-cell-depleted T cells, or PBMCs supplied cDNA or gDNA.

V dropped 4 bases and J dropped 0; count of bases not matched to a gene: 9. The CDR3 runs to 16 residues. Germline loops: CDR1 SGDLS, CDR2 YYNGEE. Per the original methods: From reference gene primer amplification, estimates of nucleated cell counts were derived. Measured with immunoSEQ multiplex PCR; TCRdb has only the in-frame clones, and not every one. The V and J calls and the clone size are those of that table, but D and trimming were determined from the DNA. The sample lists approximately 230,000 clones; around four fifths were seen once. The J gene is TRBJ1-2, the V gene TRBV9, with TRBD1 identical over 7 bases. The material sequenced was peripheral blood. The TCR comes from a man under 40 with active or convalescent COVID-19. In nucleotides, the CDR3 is TGTGCCAGCAGCCCTACCGGGGACAGCTCTAACTATGGCTACACCTTC. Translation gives CASSPTGDSSNYGYTF.